This T cell receptor (beta chain) was recovered during a study of CD8 T cells in ankylosing spondylitis (dated by TCRdb to the late 2010s). In terms of the full investigation: To find TCR variants linked to disease, the study profiled T cell receptor beta repertoires in ankylosing spondylitis patients and healthy donors. The whole study cohort included 85 to 120 healthy donors and about two dozen ankylosing spondylitis patients. Peripheral blood was sampled, and synovial fluid was additionally collected from ankylosing spondylitis patients. Here is what the overall study found, with its caveats: Some motif variants had previously been reported in the synovial fluid and blood of reactive arthritis patients, which suggests shared mechanisms of disease initiation. The disease-linked clones had a CD8+ phenotype and were found at relatively low frequencies in peripheral blood. According to the report, matched synovial fluid samples from ankylosing spondylitis patients were significantly enriched for the disease-linked clones. A TCR beta motif made up of eight highly homologous amino acid variants appeared to be characteristic of blood from ankylosing spondylitis patients.

This clonotype was recorded a few times. There is no known antigen for this receptor. No much larger clone is present one base from it, and per-base qualities are unavailable. Instrument on record: Illumina HiSeq 2500. Quantitative 5'-RACE with molecular barcodes was used to prepare TCR beta libraries. Regarding the original processing steps: Disease-linked TCR variants were identified with a new computational method built on a probabilistic model of VDJ rearrangement. The public reads were run again by TCRdb, first through fastp at Q25 and then through MiXCR, and only productive beta chains were kept. Rows merge per CDR3 protein into single entries with the most common DNA and genes. Here the V and J calls rest on TCRdb's processing, not on the authors' analysis. The table for this sample lists some 250,000 distinct CDR3 sequences; approximately 12% of them were counted only once. The top ten constitute 5.5% to 8% of the sample.

The receptor's source is a male donor with ankylosing spondylitis or in good health (not recorded which). Sequencing used blood, either unsorted or a sorted T cell fraction (not recorded which).

The CDR3 corresponds to CASRSRERYGYTF. The nucleotide sequence is given as TGTGCCAGCAGAAGTAGAGAACGCTATGGCTACACCTTC. The chain is made from TRBV27 and TRBJ1-2; the D gene remains uncertain. Reading from cysteine to phenylalanine, the CDR3 counts 13 amino acids. The sequence is cut down to CDR3 DNA, 39 bases in frame from base 1. The V and J ends are trimmed by 6 bases and 4 bases, leaving 12 bases between them. CDR1 MNHEY and CDR2 SMNVEV are derived from the germline V gene (reference sequence).